Detailed here is one T cell receptor (beta chain). Ages ranged from about 18 to 89 years, with residence in 24 US areas. Participant-reported clinical history was the basis for cohort assignment. This entry is derived from a study of blood T cell repertoires in COVID-19. Whole-study context: Both acute and convalescent COVID-19 samples were obtained from the United States, Italy and Spain. PBMCs, B-cell-depleted T cells, or T cells were the source of the cDNA or gDNA that made up the material.

This CDR3 has 14 residues. Germline trimming cut 4 bases from V and 3 bases from J; bases unmatched to any gene: 9. Germline CDR1 and CDR2: GTSNPN and SVGIG (reference sequence). Some clones are missing from TCRdb's copy, which holds only in-frame ones; the method was immunoSEQ multiplex PCR. The sample holds about 270,000 clones, roughly 91% seen once. The sequenced material came from PBMCs or T cells enriched from blood (not recorded which). This chain links TRBV30 with TRBJ2-7; the match to TRBD1 covers 7 bases. This receptor was identified in a woman in her 40s with acute COVID-19. CDR3 sequence reads: CAWTGTAVGYEQYF. Here the CDR3 DNA reads TGTGCCTGGACCGGGACAGCGGTTGGCTACGAGCAGTACTTC.